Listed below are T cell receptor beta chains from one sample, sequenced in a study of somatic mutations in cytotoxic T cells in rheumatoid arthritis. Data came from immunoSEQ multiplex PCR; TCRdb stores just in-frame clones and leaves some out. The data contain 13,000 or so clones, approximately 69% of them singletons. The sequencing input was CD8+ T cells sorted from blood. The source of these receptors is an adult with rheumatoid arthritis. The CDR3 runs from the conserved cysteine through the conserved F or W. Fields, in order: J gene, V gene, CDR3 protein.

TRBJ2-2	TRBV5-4	CASSFGVGAGELFF
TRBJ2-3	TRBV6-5	CASSGGWLDTDTQYF
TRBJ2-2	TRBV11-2	CASSLMGANTGELFF
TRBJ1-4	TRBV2	CASRPDRGGNEKLFF
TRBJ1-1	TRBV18	CASSPGTDEAFF
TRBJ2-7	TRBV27	CASSFTPDRLPYEQYF
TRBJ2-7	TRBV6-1	CASSELTVPSSYEQYF
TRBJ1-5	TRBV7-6	CASSLGGGNQPQHF
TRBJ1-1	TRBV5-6	CASSEGTLEAFF
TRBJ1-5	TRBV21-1	CASSKGGDQPQHF
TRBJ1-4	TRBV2	CASSGGKGKLFF
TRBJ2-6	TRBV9	CASSVATGSSGANVLTF
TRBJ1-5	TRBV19	CASSMGSNPNQPQHF
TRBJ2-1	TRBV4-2	CASSQGDSYNEQFF
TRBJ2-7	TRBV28	CASSPGGAYEQYF
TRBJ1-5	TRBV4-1	CASSKQGSNQPQHF
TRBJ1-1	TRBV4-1	CASSQERGNTEAFF
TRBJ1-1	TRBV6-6	CAIGPEAFF
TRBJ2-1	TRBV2	CASSSRGGEQFF
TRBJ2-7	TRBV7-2	CASSFRGQSKDEQYF
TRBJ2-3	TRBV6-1	CASSEGDIVLGITDTQYF
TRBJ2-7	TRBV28	CASSLGGNYEQYF
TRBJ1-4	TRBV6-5	CASSYSSGGKLFF
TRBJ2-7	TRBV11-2	CASSSLIGQAYEQYF
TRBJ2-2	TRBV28	CASSLWGKGPGELFF
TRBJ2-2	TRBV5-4	CASSLAVSGELFF